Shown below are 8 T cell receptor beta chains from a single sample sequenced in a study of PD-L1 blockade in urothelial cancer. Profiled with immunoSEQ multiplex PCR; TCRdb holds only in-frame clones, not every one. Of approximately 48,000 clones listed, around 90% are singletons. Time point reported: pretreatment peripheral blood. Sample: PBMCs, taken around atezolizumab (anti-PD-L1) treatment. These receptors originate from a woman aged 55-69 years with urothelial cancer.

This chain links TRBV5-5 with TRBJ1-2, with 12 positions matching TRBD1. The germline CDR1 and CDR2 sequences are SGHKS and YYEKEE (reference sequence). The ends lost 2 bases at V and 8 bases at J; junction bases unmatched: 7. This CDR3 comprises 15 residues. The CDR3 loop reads CASSLGTGGAGGYTF. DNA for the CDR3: TGTGCCAGCAGCTTAGGGACAGGGGGCGCAGGGGGCTACACCTTC.

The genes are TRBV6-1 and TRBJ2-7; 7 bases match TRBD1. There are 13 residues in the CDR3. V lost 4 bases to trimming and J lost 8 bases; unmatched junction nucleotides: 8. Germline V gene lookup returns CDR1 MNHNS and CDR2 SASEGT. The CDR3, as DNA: TGTGCCAGCAGTGGCCCGCGACAGGGTAAGCAGTACTTC. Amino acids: CASSGPRQGKQYF.

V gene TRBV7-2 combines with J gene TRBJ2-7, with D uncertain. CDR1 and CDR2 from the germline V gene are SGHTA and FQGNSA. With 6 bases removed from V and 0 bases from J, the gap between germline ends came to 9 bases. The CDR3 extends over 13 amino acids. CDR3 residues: CASRQSGSYEQYF. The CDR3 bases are TGTGCCAGCAGGCAATCCGGCTCCTACGAGCAGTACTTC.

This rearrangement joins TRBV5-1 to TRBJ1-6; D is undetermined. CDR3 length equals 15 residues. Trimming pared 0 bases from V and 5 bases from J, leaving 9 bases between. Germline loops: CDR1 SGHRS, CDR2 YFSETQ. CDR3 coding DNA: TGCGCCAGCAGCTTGGATGGTCAGAATAATTCACCCCTCCACTTT. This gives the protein CASSLDGQNNSPLHF.

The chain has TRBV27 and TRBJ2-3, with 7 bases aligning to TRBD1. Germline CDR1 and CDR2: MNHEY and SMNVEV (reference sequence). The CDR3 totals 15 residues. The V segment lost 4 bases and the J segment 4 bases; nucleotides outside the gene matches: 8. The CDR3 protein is CASSSYDRAADTQYF. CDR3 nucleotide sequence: TGTGCCAGCAGTTCGTACGACAGGGCGGCAGATACGCAGTATTTT.

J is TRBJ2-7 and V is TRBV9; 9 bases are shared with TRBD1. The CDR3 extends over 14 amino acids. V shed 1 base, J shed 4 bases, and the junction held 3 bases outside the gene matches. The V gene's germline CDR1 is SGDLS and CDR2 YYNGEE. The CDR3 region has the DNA TGTGCCAGCAGCGTATTTGACAGGGGGTACGAGCAGTACTTC. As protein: CASSVFDRGYEQYF.

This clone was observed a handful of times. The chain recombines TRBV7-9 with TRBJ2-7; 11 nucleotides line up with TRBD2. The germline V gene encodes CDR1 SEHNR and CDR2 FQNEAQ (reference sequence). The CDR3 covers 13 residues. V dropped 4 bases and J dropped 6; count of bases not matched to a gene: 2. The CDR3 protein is CASSSGTSGEQYF. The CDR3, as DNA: TGTGCCAGCAGCTCCGGGACTAGCGGCGAGCAGTACTTC.

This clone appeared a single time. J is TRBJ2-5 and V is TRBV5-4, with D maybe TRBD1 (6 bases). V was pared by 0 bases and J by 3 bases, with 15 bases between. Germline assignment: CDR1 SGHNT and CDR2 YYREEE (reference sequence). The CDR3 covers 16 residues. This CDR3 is CASSLGSGAQKETQYF. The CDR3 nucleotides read TGTGCCAGCAGCTTGGGTTCAGGGGCTCAAAAAGAGACCCAGTACTTC.